This is a list of T cell receptor beta chains from one sample in a study of PD-L1 blockade in urothelial cancer. Sequencing used immunoSEQ multiplex PCR; TCRdb keeps in-frame clones, though not all of them. The sample contains approximately 110,000 clones, approximately 85% of which appear only once. The sample was PBMCs, taken around atezolizumab (anti-PD-L1) treatment. These receptor sequences come from a middle-aged man with urothelial cancer. Both conserved end residues are part of each CDR3. D genes are given only for firm matches. Part of the rows lack a size; the others show once, few, many or a class for expanded clones.

clone size: .
J gene: TRBJ1-1
V gene: TRBV10-3
D gene: .
CDR3 DNA: TGTGCCATCAGTGTTTCAGGGGTTGGGACTGAAGCTTTCTTT
CDR3 protein: CAISVSGVGTEAFF

clone size: .
J gene: TRBJ2-2
V gene: TRBV7-3
D gene: .
CDR3 DNA: TGTGCCAGCAGCATCTCTACCGGTTTCTATGGGGCAGGTAGTTCCGGGGAGCTGTTTTTT
CDR3 protein: CASSISTGFYGAGSSGELFF

clone size: .
J gene: TRBJ2-3
V gene: TRBV19
D gene: TRBD1
CDR3 DNA: TGTGCCAGTAACGGACAGGGGTCTCGTACGCAGTATTTT
CDR3 protein: CASNGQGSRTQYF

clone size: .
J gene: TRBJ1-2
V gene: TRBV5-1
D gene: .
CDR3 DNA: TGCGCCAGCAGCTTGGCGGCGGCAGCTAACTATGGCTACACCTTC
CDR3 protein: CASSLAAAANYGYTF

clone size: .
J gene: TRBJ1-1
V gene: TRBV6-6
D gene: .
CDR3 DNA: TGTGCCAGCAGATCTGTGAACACTGAAGCTTTCTTT
CDR3 protein: CASRSVNTEAFF

clone size: .
J gene: TRBJ1-5
V gene: TRBV4-2
D gene: .
CDR3 DNA: TGTGCCAGCAGCCAAGACGGTCGCCAGGGGAGTCAGCCCCAGCATTTT
CDR3 protein: CASSQDGRQGSQPQHF

clone size: few
J gene: TRBJ2-7
V gene: TRBV28
D gene: TRBD2
CDR3 DNA: TGTGCCAGCAGTCTTCTAGCGGGAGAAGCCGAGCAGTACTTC
CDR3 protein: CASSLLAGEAEQYF

clone size: .
J gene: TRBJ2-7
V gene: TRBV6-5
D gene: TRBD2
CDR3 DNA: TGTGCCAGCAGTACGGGGACTAGCGGCCGTCGAGAGCAGTACTTC
CDR3 protein: CASSTGTSGRREQYF

clone size: .
J gene: TRBJ2-3
V gene: TRBV19
D gene: .
CDR3 DNA: TGTGCCAGTAGTAGATCCCAAGGGGGAAGCACAGATACGCAGTATTTT
CDR3 protein: CASSRSQGGSTDTQYF

clone size: .
J gene: TRBJ2-1
V gene: TRBV5-1
D gene: TRBD2
CDR3 DNA: TGCGCCAGCAGCTTTTCGACTAGCGGGACCAATGAGCAGTTCTTC
CDR3 protein: CASSFSTSGTNEQFF

clone size: .
J gene: TRBJ2-2
V gene: TRBV2
D gene: TRBD2
CDR3 DNA: TGTGCCAGCAAGAATAGCGGGAGTAGGACCGGGGAGCTGTTTTTT
CDR3 protein: CASKNSGSRTGELFF

clone size: .
J gene: TRBJ2-7
V gene: TRBV28
D gene: .
CDR3 DNA: TGTGCCAGCAGTTTATATCGGGAGCCCCACGAGCAGTACTTC
CDR3 protein: CASSLYREPHEQYF

clone size: .
J gene: TRBJ2-2
V gene: TRBV10-1
D gene: TRBD2
CDR3 DNA: TGCGCCAGCCGTGCTAGCGGGAACACCGGGGAGCTGTTTTTT
CDR3 protein: CASRASGNTGELFF

clone size: .
J gene: TRBJ2-3
V gene: TRBV5-4
D gene: TRBD2
CDR3 DNA: TGTGCCAGCAGCTTGCTACTAGCGGGAGGGCCCGGCACAGATACGCAGTATTTT
CDR3 protein: CASSLLLAGGPGTDTQYF

clone size: .
J gene: TRBJ1-6
V gene: TRBV27
D gene: .
CDR3 DNA: TGTGCCAGCAGTTTACTAAATTCACCCCTCCACTTT
CDR3 protein: CASSLLNSPLHF

clone size: .
J gene: TRBJ1-5
V gene: TRBV18
D gene: TRBD1
CDR3 DNA: TGTGCCAGCTCACCGGGACAGACTAGCAATCAGCCCCAGCATTTT
CDR3 protein: CASSPGQTSNQPQHF

clone size: .
J gene: TRBJ2-1
V gene: TRBV7-9
D gene: .
CDR3 DNA: TGTGCCAGCAGCTCCCGGACGAGCGGGCCCTACAATGAGCAGTTCTTC
CDR3 protein: CASSSRTSGPYNEQFF

clone size: .
J gene: TRBJ2-7
V gene: TRBV27
D gene: .
CDR3 DNA: TGTGCCAGCAGTCCCACTCGGGTCTCCTACGAGCAGTACTTC
CDR3 protein: CASSPTRVSYEQYF

clone size: .
J gene: TRBJ2-3
V gene: TRBV4-1
D gene: .
CDR3 DNA: TGCGCCAGCAGCCATGGACAAGGGGGTCCAGATACGCAGTATTTT
CDR3 protein: CASSHGQGGPDTQYF

clone size: .
J gene: TRBJ1-1
V gene: TRBV7-3
D gene: TRBD1
CDR3 DNA: TGTGCCAGCAGCACCGGGACAGGGGAGGGGGCTGAAGCTTTCTTT
CDR3 protein: CASSTGTGEGAEAFF

clone size: .
J gene: TRBJ1-5
V gene: TRBV27
D gene: .
CDR3 DNA: TGTGCCAGCAGTTTATCGGGGACACTCAGGGGCCCCAATCAGCCCCAGCATTTT
CDR3 protein: CASSLSGTLRGPNQPQHF

clone size: .
J gene: TRBJ2-7
V gene: TRBV5-4
D gene: TRBD2
CDR3 DNA: TGTGCCAGCAGCTCAGGGACTAGCTACGAGCAGTACTTC
CDR3 protein: CASSSGTSYEQYF

clone size: few
J gene: TRBJ2-1
V gene: TRBV10-3
D gene: .
CDR3 DNA: TGTGCCATCAGTGAGTCGACGGGGACTGGGAAGGAGCAGTTCTTC
CDR3 protein: CAISESTGTGKEQFF

clone size: .
J gene: TRBJ2-1
V gene: TRBV15
D gene: TRBD2
CDR3 DNA: TGTGCCACCAGCAGAGGTCCTGGGGCTAGCGGATACAATGAGCAGTTCTTC
CDR3 protein: CATSRGPGASGYNEQFF

clone size: .
J gene: TRBJ2-5
V gene: TRBV18
D gene: TRBD2
CDR3 DNA: TGTGCCAGCTCTCACGGACTAGCGGGAGGGAGAGAGACCCAGTACTTC
CDR3 protein: CASSHGLAGGRETQYF

clone size: .
J gene: TRBJ1-2
V gene: TRBV5-1
D gene: .
CDR3 DNA: TGCGCCAGCAGCCTTCTAGACGCGGGCTATGGCTACACCTTC
CDR3 protein: CASSLLDAGYGYTF

clone size: .
J gene: TRBJ1-5
V gene: TRBV19
D gene: .
CDR3 DNA: TGTGCCAGTAGTGAACACGGGGTGGTTCAGCCCCAGCATTTT
CDR3 protein: CASSEHGVVQPQHF

clone size: .
J gene: TRBJ1-2
V gene: TRBV5-6
D gene: .
CDR3 DNA: TGTGCCAGCAGATCGCGGGGGTCCTCGGGTGGCTACACCTTC
CDR3 protein: CASRSRGSSGGYTF

clone size: .
J gene: TRBJ2-2
V gene: TRBV9
D gene: .
CDR3 DNA: TGTGCCAGCAGCGTATCTATCGGGAGAAACACCGGGGAGCTGTTTTTT
CDR3 protein: CASSVSIGRNTGELFF

clone size: few
J gene: TRBJ1-5
V gene: TRBV4-1
D gene: .
CDR3 DNA: TGCGCCAGCAGCCCTCGGGAAAGCAATCAGCCCCAGCATTTT
CDR3 protein: CASSPRESNQPQHF

clone size: .
J gene: TRBJ2-2
V gene: TRBV11-3
D gene: .
CDR3 DNA: TGTGCCAGCAGCTTGGCCTTCACCGGGGAGCTGTTTTTT
CDR3 protein: CASSLAFTGELFF

clone size: .
J gene: TRBJ2-2
V gene: TRBV2
D gene: TRBD2
CDR3 DNA: TGTGCCAGCAGGGACCGACTAGCCCGTACCGGGGAGCTGTTTTTT
CDR3 protein: CASRDRLARTGELFF

clone size: .
J gene: TRBJ2-7
V gene: TRBV9
D gene: .
CDR3 DNA: TGTGCCAGCAGCGTAGGCGTAAACTTGGAGCAGTACTTC
CDR3 protein: CASSVGVNLEQYF

clone size: .
J gene: TRBJ2-5
V gene: TRBV5-1
D gene: TRBD2
CDR3 DNA: TGCGCCAGCAGCTTGGGACTAGCAGGGCCCCATGCCCAGTACTTC
CDR3 protein: CASSLGLAGPHAQYF

clone size: few
J gene: TRBJ2-1
V gene: TRBV7-6
D gene: TRBD2
CDR3 DNA: TGTGCCAGCAGCCCAAGACTAGCGGGAGCCTACAATGAGCAGTTCTTC
CDR3 protein: CASSPRLAGAYNEQFF

clone size: .
J gene: TRBJ2-1
V gene: TRBV19
D gene: .
CDR3 DNA: TGTGCCAGTAGTATAGGGGACTTCGATGAGCAGTTCTTC
CDR3 protein: CASSIGDFDEQFF

clone size: .
J gene: TRBJ2-1
V gene: TRBV2
D gene: .
CDR3 DNA: TGTGCCAGCAGTGATTCAGGATACAATGAGCAGTTCTTC
CDR3 protein: CASSDSGYNEQFF

clone size: .
J gene: TRBJ1-2
V gene: TRBV6-1
D gene: TRBD1
CDR3 DNA: TGTGCCAGCAGTGAACCGGGACAGTCGGATTATGGCTACACCTTC
CDR3 protein: CASSEPGQSDYGYTF

clone size: .
J gene: TRBJ1-2
V gene: TRBV15
D gene: .
CDR3 DNA: TGTGCCACCAGCAGAGAACAGGGTAGTAACTATGGCTACACCTTC
CDR3 protein: CATSREQGSNYGYTF

clone size: .
J gene: TRBJ2-3
V gene: TRBV2
D gene: .
CDR3 DNA: TGTGCCAGCAGCCTCACAGATACGCAGTATTTT
CDR3 protein: CASSLTDTQYF

clone size: .
J gene: TRBJ1-2
V gene: TRBV5-1
D gene: TRBD1
CDR3 DNA: TGCGCCAGCAGCTCGTCACAGGGGGCCCATGGCTACACCTTC
CDR3 protein: CASSSSQGAHGYTF

clone size: .
J gene: TRBJ2-7
V gene: TRBV7-2
D gene: TRBD2
CDR3 DNA: TGTGCCAGCAGCCCGTCAGGTAGCGGGGCTGCCTACGAGCAGTACTTC
CDR3 protein: CASSPSGSGAAYEQYF

clone size: .
J gene: TRBJ1-2
V gene: TRBV5-8
D gene: .
CDR3 DNA: TGTGCCAGCAGCTTGGGACGAGGTATGAACTATGGCTACACCTTC
CDR3 protein: CASSLGRGMNYGYTF

clone size: once
J gene: TRBJ1-1
V gene: TRBV27
D gene: .
CDR3 DNA: TGTGCCAGCAGTCCACTACCCGGGACTAAGGGGGGCACTGAAGCTTTCTTT
CDR3 protein: CASSPLPGTKGGTEAFF

clone size: .
J gene: TRBJ1-3
V gene: TRBV15
D gene: .
CDR3 DNA: TGTGCCACCAGCAGAGATCCAGGGGCGGCTGGAAACACCATATATTTT
CDR3 protein: CATSRDPGAAGNTIYF

clone size: .
J gene: TRBJ2-2
V gene: TRBV12-5
D gene: .
CDR3 DNA: TGTGCTAGTGGTTTGATAACAGGCTTTACCGGGGAGCTGTTTTTT
CDR3 protein: CASGLITGFTGELFF

clone size: few
J gene: TRBJ1-2
V gene: TRBV4-1
D gene: .
CDR3 DNA: TGCGCCAGCAGCCAAGGCGTCAGGGACTATGGCTACACCTTC
CDR3 protein: CASSQGVRDYGYTF

clone size: .
J gene: TRBJ2-1
V gene: TRBV29-1
D gene: TRBD1
CDR3 DNA: TGCAGCGTTGAGGGGGGACAGGTCAACAATGAGCAGTTCTTC
CDR3 protein: CSVEGGQVNNEQFF

clone size: .
J gene: TRBJ1-1
V gene: TRBV18
D gene: TRBD1
CDR3 DNA: TGTGCCAGCTCACCACTGGGGACAGGGGACACTGAAGCTTTCTTT
CDR3 protein: CASSPLGTGDTEAFF

clone size: .
J gene: TRBJ1-4
V gene: TRBV7-8
D gene: .
CDR3 DNA: TGTGCCAGCAGCTTGGGGGGACGGGTGTTCATTAATGAAAAACTGTTTTTT
CDR3 protein: CASSLGGRVFINEKLFF

clone size: .
J gene: TRBJ1-1
V gene: TRBV18
D gene: TRBD1
CDR3 DNA: TGTGCCAGCTCACCAGAACAGGGGATAAACATTGAAGCTTTCTTT
CDR3 protein: CASSPEQGINIEAFF

clone size: few
J gene: TRBJ2-2
V gene: TRBV7-9
D gene: TRBD2
CDR3 DNA: TGTGCCAGCAGCCGTACCCGGGGGGGGCTCACCGGGGAGCTGTTTTTT
CDR3 protein: CASSRTRGGLTGELFF

clone size: .
J gene: TRBJ1-2
V gene: TRBV20-1
D gene: .
CDR3 DNA: TGCAGTCCAACAGGGCCCGGTGGCTACACCTTC
CDR3 protein: CSPTGPGGYTF

clone size: .
J gene: TRBJ2-6
V gene: TRBV19
D gene: .
CDR3 DNA: TGTGCCAGTCAGTTTGCCTCTGGGGCCAACGTCCTGACTTTC
CDR3 protein: CASQFASGANVLTF

clone size: .
J gene: TRBJ2-2
V gene: TRBV11-3
D gene: TRBD1
CDR3 DNA: TGTGCCAGCAGCTTTGAGTCCCGGGACAGGGTTGTCGGGACCGGGGAGCTGTTTTTT
CDR3 protein: CASSFESRDRVVGTGELFF

clone size: .
J gene: TRBJ1-1
V gene: TRBV19
D gene: .
CDR3 DNA: TGTGCCAGTAGTACCCGAGGCGCGCGACTGCCGGAAGCTTTCTTT
CDR3 protein: CASSTRGARLPEAFF